The 5 T cell receptor beta chains in this list originate from one sample, sequenced in a study of glioma-infiltrating T cells after dendritic cell vaccination (dated by TCRdb to the mid-2010s). The library was obtained by the immunoSEQ multiplex PCR assay. Here the immuneACCESS table is served through TCRdb, limited to in-frame sequences with V and J called. Missing clones are a known gap in these copies; in checked studies unresolved V genes cover under half, and the rest lacks a known reason. The sample profile shows 85,000 to 100,000 clones; 85% of them were found once. The top ten constitute under 8.5% of the sample. The sample's time point label, in plain terms: after dendritic cell vaccination, including at tumor progression/relapse. Here the sequenced sample was blood, taken after dendritic cell vaccination. The receptors originated from a human donor with glioblastoma.

The chain couples TRBV5-1 to TRBJ1-6; a possible D gene is TRBD1 (5 bases). This CDR3 spans 15 amino acids. V shed 0 bases and J shed 7 bases, with 11 bases lying between them. The germline CDR1 and CDR2 sequences are SGHRS and YFSETQ. The CDR3 region is CASSLGGRTNSPLHF. DNA of the CDR3: TGCGCCAGCAGCTTGGGTGGCAGGACAAATTCACCCCTCCACTTT. Full variable domain (rest looked up from reference TRBV5-1 and TRBJ1-6): KAGVTQTPRYLIKTRGQQVTLSCSPISGHRSVSWYQQTPGQGLQFLFEYFSETQRNKGNFPGRFSGRQFSNSRSEMNVSTLELGDSALYLCASSLGGRTNSPLHFGNGTRLTVT.

The chain has TRBV6-1 and TRBJ1-6, with 7 positions matching TRBD1. The germline gives CDR1 MNHNS, CDR2 SASEGT. J was trimmed by 11 bases and V by 1 base; bases with no gene match: 2. The CDR3 is made up of 13 amino acids. The chain's CDR3 is CASSEVQGTPLHF. CDR3 nucleotide sequence: TGTGCCAGCAGTGAAGTACAGGGGACACCCCTCCACTTT.

The CDR3 region has the DNA TGTGCCAGCAGTGGCACAGGGGGCGCCTCAGATACGCAGTATTTT. As protein: CASSGTGGASDTQYF. The chain has TRBV6-4 and TRBJ2-3; TRBD1 matches 9 bases. V lost 4 bases and J lost 4; bases outside the gene matches: 6. The CDR3 length is 15 residues. The V gene's germline CDR1 is MRHNA and CDR2 SNTAGT.

The rearrangement links TRBV7-2 to TRBJ2-1; 14 bases are shared with TRBD2. Germline assignment: CDR1 SGHTA and CDR2 FQGNSA. Losses at the gene ends were 5 bases for V and 8 bases for J; bases not matched to a gene: 5. This CDR3 region has 15 residues. Here the CDR3 DNA reads TGTGCCAGCAGCCAGACTAGCGGGGGGGCCTATGAGCAGTTCTTC. This gives the protein CASSQTSGGAYEQFF.

V is TRBV5-1 and J is TRBJ2-5; 8 bases align to TRBD1. Germline loops: CDR1 SGHRS, CDR2 YFSETQ. V shed 0 bases and J 2 bases; nucleotides not matched to a gene: 6. This CDR3 region has 16 residues. The CDR3: CASSLGGQDLQETQYF. The CDR3 coding sequence is TGCGCCAGCAGCTTGGGGGGACAGGACTTGCAAGAGACCCAGTACTTC.